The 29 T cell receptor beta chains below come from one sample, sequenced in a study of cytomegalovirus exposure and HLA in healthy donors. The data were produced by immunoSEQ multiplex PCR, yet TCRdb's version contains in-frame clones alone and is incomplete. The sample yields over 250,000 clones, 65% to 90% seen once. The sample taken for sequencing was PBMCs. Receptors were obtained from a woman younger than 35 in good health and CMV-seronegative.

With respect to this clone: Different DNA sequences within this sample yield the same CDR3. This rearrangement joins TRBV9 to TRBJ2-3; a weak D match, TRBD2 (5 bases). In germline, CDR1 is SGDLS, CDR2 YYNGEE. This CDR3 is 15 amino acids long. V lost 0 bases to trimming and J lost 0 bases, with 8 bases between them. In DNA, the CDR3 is TGTGCCAGCAGCGTAGATGGAGGCAGCACAGATACGCAGTATTTT. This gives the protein CASSVDGGSTDTQYF.

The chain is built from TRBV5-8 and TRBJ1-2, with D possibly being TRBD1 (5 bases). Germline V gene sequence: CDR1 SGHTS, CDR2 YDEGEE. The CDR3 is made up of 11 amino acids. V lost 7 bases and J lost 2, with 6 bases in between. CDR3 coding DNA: TGTGCCAGCGGGGGGAACTATGGCTACACCTTC. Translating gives CASGGNYGYTF.

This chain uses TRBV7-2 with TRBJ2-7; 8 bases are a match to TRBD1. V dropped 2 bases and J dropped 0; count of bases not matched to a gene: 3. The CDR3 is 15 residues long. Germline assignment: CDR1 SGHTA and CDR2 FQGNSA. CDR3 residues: CASSLLGQGSYEQYF. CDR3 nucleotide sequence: TGTGCCAGCAGCTTACTAGGACAGGGCTCCTACGAGCAGTACTTC.

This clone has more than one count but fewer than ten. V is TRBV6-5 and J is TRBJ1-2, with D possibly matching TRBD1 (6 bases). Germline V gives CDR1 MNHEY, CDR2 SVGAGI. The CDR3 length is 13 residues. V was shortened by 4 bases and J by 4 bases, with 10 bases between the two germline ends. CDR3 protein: CASSSLDSYGYTF. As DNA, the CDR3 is TGTGCCAGCAGTTCGCTGGACAGCTATGGCTACACCTTC.

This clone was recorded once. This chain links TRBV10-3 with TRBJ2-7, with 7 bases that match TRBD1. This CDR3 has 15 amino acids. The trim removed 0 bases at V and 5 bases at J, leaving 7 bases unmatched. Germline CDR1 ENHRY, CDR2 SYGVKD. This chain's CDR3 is CAISESIRGSDEQYF. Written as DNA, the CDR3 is TGTGCCATCAGTGAGTCGATCAGGGGGTCCGACGAGCAGTACTTC.

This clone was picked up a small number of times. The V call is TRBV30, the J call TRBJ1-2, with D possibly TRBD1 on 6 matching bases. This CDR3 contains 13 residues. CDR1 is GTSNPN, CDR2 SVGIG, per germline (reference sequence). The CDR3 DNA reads TGTGCTCATCACAGGGCCTCCCACTATGGCTACACCTTC. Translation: CAHHRASHYGYTF.

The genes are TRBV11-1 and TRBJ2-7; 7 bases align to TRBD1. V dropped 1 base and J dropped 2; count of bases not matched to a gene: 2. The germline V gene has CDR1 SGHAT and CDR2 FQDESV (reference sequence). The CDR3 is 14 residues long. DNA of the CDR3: TGTGCCAGCAGCTTAGGAGACAGGGCCTACGAGCAGTACTTC. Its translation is CASSLGDRAYEQYF.

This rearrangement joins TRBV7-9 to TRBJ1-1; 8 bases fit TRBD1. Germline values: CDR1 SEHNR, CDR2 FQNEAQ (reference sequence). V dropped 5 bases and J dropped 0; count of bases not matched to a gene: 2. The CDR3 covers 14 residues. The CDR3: CASSADRVNTEAFF. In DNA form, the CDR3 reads TGTGCCAGCAGCGCGGACAGGGTGAACACTGAAGCTTTCTTT.

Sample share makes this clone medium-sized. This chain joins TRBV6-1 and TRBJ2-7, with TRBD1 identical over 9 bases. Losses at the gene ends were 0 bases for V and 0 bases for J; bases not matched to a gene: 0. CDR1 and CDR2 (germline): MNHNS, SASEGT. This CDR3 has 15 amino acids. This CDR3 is CASSEATGGSYEQYF. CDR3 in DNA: TGTGCCAGCAGTGAAGCGACAGGGGGCTCCTACGAGCAGTACTTC.

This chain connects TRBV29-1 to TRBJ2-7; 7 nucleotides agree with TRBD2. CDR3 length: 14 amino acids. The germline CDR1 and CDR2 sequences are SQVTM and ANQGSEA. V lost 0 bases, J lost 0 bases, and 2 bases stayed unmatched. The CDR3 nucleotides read TGCAGCGTTGAAGATCGCGGGGGCTCCTACGAGCAGTACTTC. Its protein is CSVEDRGGSYEQYF.

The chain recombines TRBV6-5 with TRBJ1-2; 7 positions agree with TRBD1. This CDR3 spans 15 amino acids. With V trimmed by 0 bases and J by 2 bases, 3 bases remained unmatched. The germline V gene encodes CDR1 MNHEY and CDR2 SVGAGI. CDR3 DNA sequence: TGTGCCAGCAGTTACTCTTGGGACAGCAACTATGGCTACACCTTC. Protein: CASSYSWDSNYGYTF.

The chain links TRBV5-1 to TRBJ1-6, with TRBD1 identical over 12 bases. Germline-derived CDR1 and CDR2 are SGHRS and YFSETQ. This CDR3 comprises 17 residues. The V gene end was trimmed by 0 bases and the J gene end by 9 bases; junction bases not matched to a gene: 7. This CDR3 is CASSLGDRGRLGSPLHF. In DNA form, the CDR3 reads TGCGCCAGCAGCTTGGGGGACAGGGGGCGCTTAGGTTCACCCCTCCACTTT.

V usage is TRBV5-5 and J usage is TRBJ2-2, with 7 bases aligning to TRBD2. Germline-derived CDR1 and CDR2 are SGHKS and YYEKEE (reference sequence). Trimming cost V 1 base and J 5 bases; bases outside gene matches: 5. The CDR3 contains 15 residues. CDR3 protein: CASSLYSGITGELFF. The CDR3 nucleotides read TGTGCCAGCAGCTTGTACAGCGGGATAACCGGGGAGCTGTTTTTT.

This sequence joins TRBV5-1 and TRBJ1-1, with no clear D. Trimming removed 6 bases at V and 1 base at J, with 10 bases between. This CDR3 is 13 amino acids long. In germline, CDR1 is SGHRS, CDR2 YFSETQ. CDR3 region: CASTEQWNTEAFF. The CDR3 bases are TGCGCCAGCACGGAACAGTGGAACACTGAAGCTTTCTTT.

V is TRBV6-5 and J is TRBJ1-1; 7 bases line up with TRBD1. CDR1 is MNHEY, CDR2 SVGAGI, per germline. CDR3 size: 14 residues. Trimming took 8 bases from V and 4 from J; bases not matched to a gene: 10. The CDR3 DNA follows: TGTGCCAGCCGCAGGGGGTCCCCAGTCACTGAAGCTTTCTTT. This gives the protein CASRRGSPVTEAFF.

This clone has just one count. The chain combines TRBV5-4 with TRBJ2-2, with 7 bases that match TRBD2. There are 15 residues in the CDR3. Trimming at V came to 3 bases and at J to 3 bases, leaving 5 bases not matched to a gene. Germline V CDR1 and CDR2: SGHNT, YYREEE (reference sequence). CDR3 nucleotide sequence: TGTGCCAGCAGCTGGCGGACTAGGGACACCGGGGAGCTGTTTTTT. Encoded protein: CASSWRTRDTGELFF.

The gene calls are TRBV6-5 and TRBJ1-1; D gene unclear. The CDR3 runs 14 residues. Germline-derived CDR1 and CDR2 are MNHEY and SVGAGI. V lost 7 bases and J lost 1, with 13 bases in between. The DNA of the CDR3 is TGTGCCAGCACCCCGTCAGGAGGGAACACTGAAGCTTTCTTT. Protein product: CASTPSGGNTEAFF.

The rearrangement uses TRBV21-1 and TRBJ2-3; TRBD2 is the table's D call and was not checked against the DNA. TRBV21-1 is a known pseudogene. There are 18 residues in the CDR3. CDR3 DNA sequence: TGTGCCAGCAGCCGTAAACTAGCGGGAGGGCCCAGCACAGATACGCAGTATTTT. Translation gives CASSRKLAGGPSTDTQYF.

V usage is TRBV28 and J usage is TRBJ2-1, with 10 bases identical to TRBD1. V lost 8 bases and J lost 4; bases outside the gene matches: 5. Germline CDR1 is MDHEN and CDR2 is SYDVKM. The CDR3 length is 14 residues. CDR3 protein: CASGGTGAYNEQFF. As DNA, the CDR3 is TGTGCCAGCGGGGGGACAGGGGCGTACAATGAGCAGTTCTTC.

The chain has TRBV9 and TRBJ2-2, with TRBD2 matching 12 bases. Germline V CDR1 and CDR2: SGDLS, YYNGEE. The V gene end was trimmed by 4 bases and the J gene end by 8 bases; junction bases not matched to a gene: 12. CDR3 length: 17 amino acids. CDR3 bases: TGTGCCAGCAGCCCATCATACCGGACTAGCGGGGTGGGGGAGCTGTTTTTT. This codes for CASSPSYRTSGVGELFF.

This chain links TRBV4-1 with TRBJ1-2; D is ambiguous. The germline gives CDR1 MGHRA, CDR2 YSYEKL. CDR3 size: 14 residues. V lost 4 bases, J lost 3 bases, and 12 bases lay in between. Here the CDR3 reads CASSLLTEDYGYTF. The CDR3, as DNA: TGCGCCAGCAGCCTCCTCACTGAGGACTATGGCTACACCTTC.

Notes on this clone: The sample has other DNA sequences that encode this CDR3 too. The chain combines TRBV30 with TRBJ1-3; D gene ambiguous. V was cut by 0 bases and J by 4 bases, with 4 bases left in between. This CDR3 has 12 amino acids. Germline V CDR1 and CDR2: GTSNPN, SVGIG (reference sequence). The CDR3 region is CAWSVQGNTIYF. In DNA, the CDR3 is TGTGCCTGGAGTGTTCAGGGAAACACCATATATTTT.

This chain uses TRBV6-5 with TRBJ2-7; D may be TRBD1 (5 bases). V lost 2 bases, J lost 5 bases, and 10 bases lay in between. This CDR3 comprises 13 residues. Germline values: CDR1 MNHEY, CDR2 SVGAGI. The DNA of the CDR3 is TGTGCCAGCAGTTACCGACAGACTCACGAGCAGTACTTC. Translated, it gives CASSYRQTHEQYF.

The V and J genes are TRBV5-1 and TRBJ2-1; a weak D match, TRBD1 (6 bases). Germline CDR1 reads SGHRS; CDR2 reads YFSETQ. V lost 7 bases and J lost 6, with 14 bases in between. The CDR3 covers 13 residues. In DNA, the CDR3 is TGCGCCAGCGCTTCAGGGGTCGGCAATGAGCAGTTCTTC. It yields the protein CASASGVGNEQFF. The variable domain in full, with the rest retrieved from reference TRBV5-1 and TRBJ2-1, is KAGVTQTPRYLIKTRGQQVTLSCSPISGHRSVSWYQQTPGQGLQFLFEYFSETQRNKGNFPGRFSGRQFSNSRSEMNVSTLELGDSALYLCASASGVGNEQFFGPGTRLTVL.

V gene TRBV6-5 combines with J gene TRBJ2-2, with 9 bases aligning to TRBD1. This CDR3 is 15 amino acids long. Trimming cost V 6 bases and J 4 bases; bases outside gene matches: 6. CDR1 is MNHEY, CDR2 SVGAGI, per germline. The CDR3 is CASSRGTGRTGELFF. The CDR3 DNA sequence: TGTGCCAGCAGCCGCGGGACAGGGCGCACCGGGGAGCTGTTTTTT.

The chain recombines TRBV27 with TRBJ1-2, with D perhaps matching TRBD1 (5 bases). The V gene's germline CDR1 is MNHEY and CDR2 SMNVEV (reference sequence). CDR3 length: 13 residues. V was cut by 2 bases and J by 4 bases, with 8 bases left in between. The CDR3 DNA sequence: TGTGCCAGCAGTTTAGCAGGGTCCTATGGCTACACCTTC. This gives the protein CASSLAGSYGYTF.

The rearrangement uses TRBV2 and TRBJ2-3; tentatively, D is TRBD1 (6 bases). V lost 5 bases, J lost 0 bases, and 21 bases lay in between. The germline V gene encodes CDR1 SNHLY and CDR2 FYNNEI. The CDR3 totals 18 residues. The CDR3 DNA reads TGTGCCAGCAGTTTTCAACCCTCAGGGGCTTCTAGCACAGATACGCAGTATTTT. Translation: CASSFQPSGASSTDTQYF.

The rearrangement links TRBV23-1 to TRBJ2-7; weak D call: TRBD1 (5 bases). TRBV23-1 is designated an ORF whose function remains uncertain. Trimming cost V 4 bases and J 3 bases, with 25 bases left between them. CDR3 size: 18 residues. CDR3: CASSPRRKVGVGLYEQYF. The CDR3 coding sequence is TGCGCCAGCAGTCCCAGGCGGAAGGTTGGTGTGGGGCTCTACGAGCAGTACTTC.

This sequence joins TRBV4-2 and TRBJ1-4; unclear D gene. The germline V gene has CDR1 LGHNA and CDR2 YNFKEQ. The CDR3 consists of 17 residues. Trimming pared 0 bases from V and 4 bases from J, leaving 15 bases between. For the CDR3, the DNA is TGTGCCAGCAGCCAAGAGGGTAATCCAGGAATTAATGAAAAACTGTTTTTT. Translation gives CASSQEGNPGINEKLFF.